This T cell receptor (beta chain) was profiled in a study of T cell changes during pregnancy in multiple sclerosis. Assay: immunoSEQ multiplex PCR; the TCRdb copy retains only in-frame clones and omits some. The sample contains about 40,000 clones, about 91% of which appear only once. Trimming took off 4 bases at V and 4 bases at J, with 10 bases between the two ends. The CDR3 covers 13 residues. Germline CDR1 is SGHRS and CDR2 is YFSETQ. The clonotype was recovered from a female donor in good health, enrolled as a control in a pregnancy study. J is TRBJ2-3 and V is TRBV5-1; possibly TRBD2 for D (5 bases). Specimen: CD4+ T cells from peripheral blood mononuclear cells, collected in the second trimester of pregnancy. CDR3 DNA: TGCGCCAGCAGCGGGAGTGGTGCAGATACGCAGTATTTT. This sequence encodes CASSGSGADTQYF.